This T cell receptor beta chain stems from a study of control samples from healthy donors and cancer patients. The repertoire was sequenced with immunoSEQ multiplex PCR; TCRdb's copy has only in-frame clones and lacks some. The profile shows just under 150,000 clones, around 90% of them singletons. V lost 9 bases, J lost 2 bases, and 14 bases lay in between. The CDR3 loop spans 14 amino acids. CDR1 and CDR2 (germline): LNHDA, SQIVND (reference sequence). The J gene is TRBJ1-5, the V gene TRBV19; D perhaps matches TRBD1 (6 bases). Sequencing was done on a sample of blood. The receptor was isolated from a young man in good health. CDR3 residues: CASRTGYGNQPQHF. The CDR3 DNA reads TGTGCCAGCAGAACAGGGTACGGCAATCAGCCCCAGCATTTT.